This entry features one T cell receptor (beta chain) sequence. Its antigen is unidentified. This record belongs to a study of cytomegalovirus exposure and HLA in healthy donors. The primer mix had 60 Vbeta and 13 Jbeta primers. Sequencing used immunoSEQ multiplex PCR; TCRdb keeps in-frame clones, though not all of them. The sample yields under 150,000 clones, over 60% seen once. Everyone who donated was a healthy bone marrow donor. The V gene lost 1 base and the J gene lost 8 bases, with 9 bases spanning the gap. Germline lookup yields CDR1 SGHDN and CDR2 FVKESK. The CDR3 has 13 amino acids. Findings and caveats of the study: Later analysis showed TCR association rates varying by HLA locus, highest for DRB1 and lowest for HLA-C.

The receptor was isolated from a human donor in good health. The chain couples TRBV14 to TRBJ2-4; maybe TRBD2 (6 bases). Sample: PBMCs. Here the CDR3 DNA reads TGTGCCAGCAGCCAAGCGGAGGGATACATTCAGTACTTC. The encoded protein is CASSQAEGYIQYF.